This T cell receptor (beta chain) was retrieved from a study of T cells in Graves' hyperthyroidism and ophthalmopathy. Overall study: Peripheral blood collection took place at initial diagnosis, before any treatment.

Study results and caveats: Separation of ophthalmopathy from stable hyperthyroidism was achieved by a 13 V-J model. For ophthalmopathy, model prediction preceded onset by a median about 6.2 months.

CDR1 is LNHDA and CDR2 is SQIVND in the germline V gene (reference sequence). This CDR3 contains 13 residues. J was trimmed by 5 bases and V by 8 bases; bases with no gene match: 5. This clonotype was recorded many times. What it binds is unknown. Template material for amplifying TCR beta CDR3 regions consisted of RNA transcripts. RT-PCR in the first round (using the HTBI primer set) targeted the TCR CDR3. TCRdb fed the multiplex PCR reads into MiXCR, producing one record per CDR3 protein. Counted here are about 580,000 distinct CDR3 sequences, around 13% occurring once; the ten biggest clones make up 5% to 7%. Fresh 10 ml peripheral blood yielded PBMCs.

The V call is TRBV19, the J call TRBJ2-3, with 9 nucleotides matching TRBD2. The sample comprised blood. The sequence derives from a woman between 25 and 40 years old with Graves' hyperthyroidism that later progressed to Graves' ophthalmopathy. The CDR3 DNA is TGTGCCAGTGGATTAGCGGGAGAAGATACGCAGTATTTT. Translated, it gives CASGLAGEDTQYF.